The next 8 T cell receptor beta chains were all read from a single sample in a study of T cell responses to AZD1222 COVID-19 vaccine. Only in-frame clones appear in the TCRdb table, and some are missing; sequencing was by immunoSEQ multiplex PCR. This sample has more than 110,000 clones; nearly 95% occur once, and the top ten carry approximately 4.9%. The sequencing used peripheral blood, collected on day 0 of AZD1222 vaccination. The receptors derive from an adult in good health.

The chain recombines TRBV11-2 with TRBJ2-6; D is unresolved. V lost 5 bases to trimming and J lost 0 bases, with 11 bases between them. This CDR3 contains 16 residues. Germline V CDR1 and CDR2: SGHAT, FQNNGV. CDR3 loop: CASSTLLSSGANVLTF. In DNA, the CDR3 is TGTGCCAGCAGCACTCTACTGAGCTCTGGGGCCAACGTCCTGACTTTC.

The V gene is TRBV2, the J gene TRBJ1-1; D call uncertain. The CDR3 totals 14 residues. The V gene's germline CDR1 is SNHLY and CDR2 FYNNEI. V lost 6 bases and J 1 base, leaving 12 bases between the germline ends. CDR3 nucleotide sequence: TGTGCCAGCAGAAAGTTCACGGAGAACACTGAAGCTTTCTTT. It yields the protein CASRKFTENTEAFF.

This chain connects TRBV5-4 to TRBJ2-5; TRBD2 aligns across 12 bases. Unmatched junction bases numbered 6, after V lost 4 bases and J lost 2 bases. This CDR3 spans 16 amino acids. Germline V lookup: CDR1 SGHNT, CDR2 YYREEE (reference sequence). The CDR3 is CASSVGLAGNQETQYF. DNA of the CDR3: TGTGCCAGCAGCGTGGGACTAGCGGGTAATCAAGAGACCCAGTACTTC.

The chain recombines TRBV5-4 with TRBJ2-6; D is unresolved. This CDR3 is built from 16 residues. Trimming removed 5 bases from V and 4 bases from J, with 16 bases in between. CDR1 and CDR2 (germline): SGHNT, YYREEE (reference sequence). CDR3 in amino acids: CASSRPNSPGANVLTF. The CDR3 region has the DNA TGTGCCAGCAGTCGACCCAACTCTCCGGGGGCCAACGTCCTGACTTTC. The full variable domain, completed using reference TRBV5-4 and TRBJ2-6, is ETGVTQSPTHLIKTRGQQVTLRCSSQSGHNTVSWYQQALGQGPQFIFQYYREEENGRGNFPPRFSGLQFPNYSSELNVNALELDDSALYLCASSRPNSPGANVLTFGAGSRLTVL.

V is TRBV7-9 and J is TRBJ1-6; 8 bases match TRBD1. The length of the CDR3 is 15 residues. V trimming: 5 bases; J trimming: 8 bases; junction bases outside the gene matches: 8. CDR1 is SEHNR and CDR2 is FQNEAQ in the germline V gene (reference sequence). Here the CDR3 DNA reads TGTGCCAGCAGCGCGGGGACAGGTCGGGATTCACCCCTCCACTTT. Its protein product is CASSAGTGRDSPLHF.

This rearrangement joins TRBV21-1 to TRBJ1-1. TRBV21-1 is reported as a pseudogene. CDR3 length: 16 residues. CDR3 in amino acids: CASGPGGPPSYTEAFF. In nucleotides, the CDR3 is TGTGCCAGCGGCCCCGGGGGACCCCCCTCATACACTGAAGCTTTCTTT.

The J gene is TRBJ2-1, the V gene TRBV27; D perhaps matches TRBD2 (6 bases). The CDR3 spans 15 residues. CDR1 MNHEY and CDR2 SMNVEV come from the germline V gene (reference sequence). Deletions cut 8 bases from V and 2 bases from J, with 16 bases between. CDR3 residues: CASGLLAETYNEQFF. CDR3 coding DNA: TGTGCCAGCGGACTACTAGCAGAAACCTACAATGAGCAGTTCTTC.

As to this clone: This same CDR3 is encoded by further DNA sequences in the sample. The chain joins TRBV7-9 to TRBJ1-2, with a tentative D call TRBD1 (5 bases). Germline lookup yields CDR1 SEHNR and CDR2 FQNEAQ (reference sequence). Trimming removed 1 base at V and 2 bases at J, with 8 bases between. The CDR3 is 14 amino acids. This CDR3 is CASSLGPGNYGYTF. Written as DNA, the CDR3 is TGTGCCAGCAGCTTAGGACCAGGGAACTATGGCTACACCTTC.